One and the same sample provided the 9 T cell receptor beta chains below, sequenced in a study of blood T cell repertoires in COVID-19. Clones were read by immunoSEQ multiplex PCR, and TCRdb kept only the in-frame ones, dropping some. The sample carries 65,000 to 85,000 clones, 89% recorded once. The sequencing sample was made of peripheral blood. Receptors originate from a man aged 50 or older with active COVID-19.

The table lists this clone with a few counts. The CDR3 protein is CASILDRTIPTGELFF. The CDR3 region has the DNA TGTGCCAGCATCCTCGACAGGACAATCCCCACCGGGGAGCTGTTTTTT. The chain carries TRBV7-8 and TRBJ2-2, with D perhaps TRBD1 (6 bases). Trimming pared 7 bases from V and 4 bases from J, leaving 19 bases between. The CDR3 consists of 16 residues. Germline V gene lookup returns CDR1 SGHVS and CDR2 FQNEAQ.

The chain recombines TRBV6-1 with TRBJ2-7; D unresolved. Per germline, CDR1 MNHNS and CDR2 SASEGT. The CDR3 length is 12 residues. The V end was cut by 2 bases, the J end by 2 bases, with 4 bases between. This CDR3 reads CASSEITYEQYF. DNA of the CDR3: TGTGCCAGCAGTGAAATAACCTACGAGCAGTACTTC.

The CDR3 DNA reads TGCGCCAGCAGCCAAGATGGGGGCTCGTCCTACAATGAGCAGTTCTTC. Protein sequence: CASSQDGGSSYNEQFF. This chain uses TRBV4-3 with TRBJ2-1; D possibly corresponds to TRBD1 (6 bases). The CDR3 is 16 residues long. CDR1 LGHNA and CDR2 YSLEER come from the germline V gene. V lost 0 bases and J lost 1, with 10 bases in between.

The CDR3 spells CASSPLAGAGTGELFF. The CDR3 DNA follows: TGCGCCAGCAGCCCATTAGCGGGGGCGGGCACCGGGGAGCTGTTTTTT. V usage is TRBV5-1 and J usage is TRBJ2-2; 9 bases agree with TRBD2. The CDR3 totals 16 residues. Germline CDR1 SGHRS, CDR2 YFSETQ. With V trimmed by 4 bases and J by 4 bases, 8 bases remained unmatched.

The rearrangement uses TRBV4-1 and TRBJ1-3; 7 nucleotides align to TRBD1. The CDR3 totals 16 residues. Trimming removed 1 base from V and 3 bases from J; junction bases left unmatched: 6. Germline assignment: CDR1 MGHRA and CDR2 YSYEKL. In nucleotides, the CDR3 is TGCGCCAGCAGCCAAGTTCAAGGGGGCTATGGAAACACCATATATTTT. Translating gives CASSQVQGGYGNTIYF.

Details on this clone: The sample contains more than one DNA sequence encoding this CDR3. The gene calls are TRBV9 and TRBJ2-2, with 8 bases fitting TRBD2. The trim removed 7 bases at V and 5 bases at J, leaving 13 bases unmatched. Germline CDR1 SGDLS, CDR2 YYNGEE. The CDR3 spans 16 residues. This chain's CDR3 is CASRGGGSTGTGELFF. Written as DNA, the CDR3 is TGTGCCAGCCGGGGGGGAGGTAGCACGGGGACCGGGGAGCTGTTTTTT.

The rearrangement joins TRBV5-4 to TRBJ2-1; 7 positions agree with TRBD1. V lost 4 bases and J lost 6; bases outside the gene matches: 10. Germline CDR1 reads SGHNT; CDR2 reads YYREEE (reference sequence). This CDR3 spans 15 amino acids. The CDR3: CASSEGTATGNEQFF. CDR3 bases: TGTGCCAGCAGCGAGGGGACAGCGACGGGCAATGAGCAGTTCTTC. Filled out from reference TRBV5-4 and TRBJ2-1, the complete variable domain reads ETGVTQSPTHLIKTRGQQVTLRCSSQSGHNTVSWYQQALGQGPQFIFQYYREEENGRGNFPPRFSGLQFPNYSSELNVNALELDDSALYLCASSEGTATGNEQFFGPGTRLTVL.

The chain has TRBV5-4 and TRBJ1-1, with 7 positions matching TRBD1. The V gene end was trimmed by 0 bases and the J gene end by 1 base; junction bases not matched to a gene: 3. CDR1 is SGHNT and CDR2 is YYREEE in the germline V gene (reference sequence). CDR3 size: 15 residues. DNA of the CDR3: TGTGCCAGCAGCTTGGGACAGGGTGGGAACACTGAAGCTTTCTTT. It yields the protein CASSLGQGGNTEAFF. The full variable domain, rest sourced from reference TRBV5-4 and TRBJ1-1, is ETGVTQSPTHLIKTRGQQVTLRCSSQSGHNTVSWYQQALGQGPQFIFQYYREEENGRGNFPPRFSGLQFPNYSSELNVNALELDDSALYLCASSLGQGGNTEAFFGQGTRLTVV.

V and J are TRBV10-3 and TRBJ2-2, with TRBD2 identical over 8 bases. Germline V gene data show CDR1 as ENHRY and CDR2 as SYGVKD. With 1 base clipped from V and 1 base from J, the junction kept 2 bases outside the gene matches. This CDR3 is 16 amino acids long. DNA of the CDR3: TGTGCCATCAGTGAGTTGCTAGCGGGGAACACCGGGGAGCTGTTTTTT. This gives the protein CAISELLAGNTGELFF.